The rows below give T cell receptor beta chains drawn from one sample of a study of sequential checkpoint blockade in melanoma. Assay: immunoSEQ multiplex PCR; the TCRdb copy retains only in-frame clones and omits some. This sample has around 20,000 clones, with approximately 58% found just once. The source was CD8+ T cells sorted from blood (inferred from file names), collected from a patient given nivolumab and ipilimumab in sequence. The receptors were gathered from a human donor with melanoma. CDR3s include the opening cysteine and the closing phenylalanine or tryptophan. D genes are given only for firm matches. Clone size appears in some rows only: once, few, many, or a class for an expanded clone.

V,D,J,size,DNA,CDR3
TRBV5-6,TRBD1,TRBJ2-5,.,TGTGCCAGCAGCACTGGACAGGGCTGGGAGACCCAGTACTTC,CASSTGQGWETQYF
TRBV15,.,TRBJ2-1,.,TGTGCCACCAGCAGATCCAGGGGCCGGGATGAGCAGTTCTTC,CATSRSRGRDEQFF
TRBV7-9,.,TRBJ2-7,.,TGTGCCAGCAGCTTTCGGACAGCCCATTACGAGCAGTACTTC,CASSFRTAHYEQYF
TRBV28,TRBD1,TRBJ2-3,.,TGTGCCAGCAGCCCACAGGGGTCTAGCACAGATACGCAGTATTTT,CASSPQGSSTDTQYF
TRBV4-1,.,TRBJ2-1,.,TGCGCCAGCAGACCAACGCCGGGAGAGTCTTACAATGAGCAGTTCTTC,CASRPTPGESYNEQFF
TRBV7-7,TRBD1,TRBJ2-7,.,TGTGCCAGCAGCTTAGGACAGGGGGCCTACGAGCAGTACTTC,CASSLGQGAYEQYF
TRBV7-2,TRBD2,TRBJ2-2,.,TGTGCCAGCAGCTTATGGGGACTAGCGGGAGGGAGCGGGGAGCTGTTTTTT,CASSLWGLAGGSGELFF
TRBV7-8,.,TRBJ2-1,few,TGTGCCAGCCAAACGAGGGCGGGGAACTCCTACAATGAGCAGTTCTTC,CASQTRAGNSYNEQFF
TRBV27,TRBD1,TRBJ1-2,few,TGTGCCAGCAGTTGGGGACAGGGCGGCGGCTACACCTTC,CASSWGQGGGYTF
TRBV4-1,TRBD1,TRBJ2-1,.,TGCGCCAGCTTAGGGGACAGGGGAAATGAGCAGTTCTTC,CASLGDRGNEQFF
TRBV6-5,TRBD1,TRBJ1-6,.,TGTGCCAGCGGACAGGGAAATTCACCCCTCCACTTT,CASGQGNSPLHF
TRBV19,.,TRBJ1-2,once,TGTGCCAGTAGTATAGATATGGCAGGCGCTAACTATGGCTACACCTTC,CASSIDMAGANYGYTF